A selection of T cell receptor beta chains follows, all from one sample in a study of cytomegalovirus exposure and HLA in healthy donors. Sequenced by immunoSEQ multiplex PCR; TCRdb stores in-frame clones only, minus some. This table has 110,000 to 150,000 clones, approximately 80% appearing once. Sequencing was carried out using PBMCs. All receptors come from a male donor in good health and CMV-seronegative. CDR3s include the opening cysteine and the closing phenylalanine or tryptophan. Fields, in order: CDR3 DNA, CDR3 protein, clone size, D gene, J gene, V gene. A D gene is named only where the DNA matches it firmly. Not every row has a clone size; where given, it reads once, few, many or a size class.

DNA: TGTGCCAGCAGTCGAGAGCAGGCGAGCACAGATACGCAGTATTTT
CDR3: CASSREQASTDTQYF
size: -
D: -
J: TRBJ2-3
V: TRBV27

DNA: TGTGCCACCAGCAGAGATAGTTGGCGGGAGGGCGAAAATGAGCAGTTCTTC
CDR3: CATSRDSWREGENEQFF
size: -
D: TRBD2
J: TRBJ2-1
V: TRBV15

DNA: TGCGCCAGCAGCCAAGAACCACAGCCCTACGAGCAGTACTTC
CDR3: CASSQEPQPYEQYF
size: few
D: -
J: TRBJ2-7
V: TRBV4-1

DNA: TGTGCCAGCAGTGAAGGCAGGGTGGGGAACACTGAAGCTTTCTTT
CDR3: CASSEGRVGNTEAFF
size: -
D: -
J: TRBJ1-1
V: TRBV2

DNA: TGTGCCTCTGGGGGACTAGCGGGAGTAGGTGGCGGGGAGCTGTTTTTT
CDR3: CASGGLAGVGGGELFF
size: -
D: TRBD2
J: TRBJ2-2
V: TRBV9

DNA: TGTGCCAGCACCGGGACTTCTATCACAGATACGCAGTATTTT
CDR3: CASTGTSITDTQYF
size: -
D: -
J: TRBJ2-3
V: TRBV6-4

DNA: TGTGCTAGTGGTTTGGCAACAGGGGGATGGTCCAATCAGCCCCAGCATTTT
CDR3: CASGLATGGWSNQPQHF
size: -
D: TRBD1
J: TRBJ1-5
V: TRBV12-5

DNA: TGTGCCTGGAGTCGGACTAGCGGGAGAGCAGATACGCAGTATTTT
CDR3: CAWSRTSGRADTQYF
size: once
D: TRBD2
J: TRBJ2-3
V: TRBV30

DNA: TGCGCCAGCAGCGGGGACAGACCCTCTTTAAGAGCTGAAGCTTTCTTT
CDR3: CASSGDRPSLRAEAFF
size: once
D: TRBD1
J: TRBJ1-1
V: TRBV4-3

DNA: TGTGCCAGCAGCCCACGACTAGAGATCGGTATGCTCCCAGAGACCCAGTACTTC
CDR3: CASSPRLEIGMLPETQYF
size: -
D: -
J: TRBJ2-5
V: TRBV9

DNA: TGTGCCAGCAGTTCGGACAGGGTTCACGCCTATGGCTACACCTTC
CDR3: CASSSDRVHAYGYTF
size: -
D: TRBD1
J: TRBJ1-2
V: TRBV27

DNA: TGCGCCAGCAGCCGAGGGACAGGGGAAAGCTATGGCTACACCTTC
CDR3: CASSRGTGESYGYTF
size: -
D: TRBD1
J: TRBJ1-2
V: TRBV4-1

DNA: TGTGCCAGCAGCTTGATCGGGGGGGACGGGGAGCTGTTTTTT
CDR3: CASSLIGGDGELFF
size: -
D: TRBD2
J: TRBJ2-2
V: TRBV7-8

DNA: TGTGCCAGCAGTCGTCTAGCGGGAGCGACCGAGCAGTACTTC
CDR3: CASSRLAGATEQYF
size: -
D: TRBD2
J: TRBJ2-7
V: TRBV6-5

DNA: TGTGCCAGTAGTATAGTCCGGGATACGCAGTATTTT
CDR3: CASSIVRDTQYF
size: -
D: -
J: TRBJ2-3
V: TRBV19

DNA: TGTGCCAGCAGCCCGGGACAGGGGTTGGCTAATGAAAAACTGTTTTTT
CDR3: CASSPGQGLANEKLFF
size: once
D: TRBD1
J: TRBJ1-4
V: TRBV5-8

DNA: TGTGCCAGCTCACCGCGGGGGACTAGTGGGGGCACAGATACGCAGTATTTT
CDR3: CASSPRGTSGGTDTQYF
size: -
D: TRBD2
J: TRBJ2-3
V: TRBV18

DNA: TGTGCCAGCAGCTTGTTCCGGGACACAGATACGCAGTATTTT
CDR3: CASSLFRDTDTQYF
size: -
D: -
J: TRBJ2-3
V: TRBV13

DNA: TGCGCCAGCAGCCAAGAACCCCTGCAGGGCTACAATGAGCAGTTCTTC
CDR3: CASSQEPLQGYNEQFF
size: -
D: -
J: TRBJ2-1
V: TRBV4-1

DNA: TGCGCCAGCAGTGGACAGCTTTCCTCCTACGAGCAGTACTTC
CDR3: CASSGQLSSYEQYF
size: few
D: -
J: TRBJ2-7
V: TRBV10-2

DNA: TGTGCCAGCAGCCAATTTCTTACCGGGGAGCTGTTTTTT
CDR3: CASSQFLTGELFF
size: -
D: -
J: TRBJ2-2
V: TRBV14

DNA: TGTGCCAGCAGGGCTACGACAGTACAAGAGACCCAGTACTTC
CDR3: CASRATTVQETQYF
size: -
D: -
J: TRBJ2-5
V: TRBV2

DNA: TGTGCCAGCAGCCTGAACCAGGGACAGGGCTCCTACGAGCAGTACTTC
CDR3: CASSLNQGQGSYEQYF
size: once
D: TRBD1
J: TRBJ2-7
V: TRBV5-5

DNA: TGTGCTAGCAGCTACGAAACTACGGGACTAGCGGGAGGGCCGGGGAGGTACGAGCAGTACTTC
CDR3: CASSYETTGLAGGPGRYEQYF
size: -
D: TRBD2
J: TRBJ2-7
V: TRBV7-7

DNA: TGTGCCAGCAGTTACCTGCAGGGGGGATCCTACGAGCAGTACTTC
CDR3: CASSYLQGGSYEQYF
size: -
D: -
J: TRBJ2-7
V: TRBV6-5

DNA: TGTGCCAGCAGTTACTCGAGGCAGGGGGCCTACAATGAGCAGTTCTTC
CDR3: CASSYSRQGAYNEQFF
size: -
D: TRBD1
J: TRBJ2-1
V: TRBV6-5

DNA: TGTGCCAGCAGCAAATCCGCGAGGCGGTTCTCCTACGAGCAGTACTTC
CDR3: CASSKSARRFSYEQYF
size: once
D: -
J: TRBJ2-7
V: TRBV21-1

DNA: TGTGCCAGCAGGCCGGGACAGGGTAACAATGAGCAGTTCTTC
CDR3: CASRPGQGNNEQFF
size: -
D: TRBD1
J: TRBJ2-1
V: TRBV6-6

DNA: TGTGCCAGCAGCCAAGGGGCAGGGCATGGCTACACCTTC
CDR3: CASSQGAGHGYTF
size: few
D: -
J: TRBJ1-2
V: TRBV14

DNA: TGCAGCGTTTGGGCGGGACAGGGGGAAGCTAGCGGGAGGGCCGGAGGAGAGACCCAGTACTTC
CDR3: CSVWAGQGEASGRAGGETQYF
size: -
D: -
J: TRBJ2-5
V: TRBV29-1

DNA: TGCGCCAGCAGCCTTCAAAACCCGGGCGAGCAGTACTTC
CDR3: CASSLQNPGEQYF
size: -
D: -
J: TRBJ2-7
V: TRBV5-1

DNA: TGTGCCACCAGCAGAGATACGGGGATCGGGAATCGGGAGACCCAGTACTTC
CDR3: CATSRDTGIGNRETQYF
size: -
D: -
J: TRBJ2-5
V: TRBV15

DNA: TGTGCCAGTAGTCGACAGAGCGCGAGCTCCTATAATTCACCCCTCCACTTT
CDR3: CASSRQSASSYNSPLHF
size: -
D: -
J: TRBJ1-6
V: TRBV19

DNA: TGTGCCAGCAGCCCAGACCGGGACAGAGATCTACGAGGGCAGTACTTC
CDR3: CASSPDRDRDLRGQYF
size: -
D: TRBD1
J: TRBJ2-7
V: TRBV11-2

DNA: TGTGCCAGCAGCTTAGGCCAGGGGCTTCCCTACGAGCAGTACTTC
CDR3: CASSLGQGLPYEQYF
size: -
D: -
J: TRBJ2-7
V: TRBV5-4

DNA: TGCGCCAGCAGCGCGTTGGGGCGGGACAACTATGGCTACACCTTC
CDR3: CASSALGRDNYGYTF
size: -
D: -
J: TRBJ1-2
V: TRBV5-1

DNA: TGTGCCAGCAGCCTGGACAGGAACACTGAAGCTTTCTTT
CDR3: CASSLDRNTEAFF
size: few
D: -
J: TRBJ1-1
V: TRBV7-9

DNA: TGTGCCACTATAGCTAGCGTGGGGACAGATACGCAGTATTTT
CDR3: CATIASVGTDTQYF
size: -
D: -
J: TRBJ2-3
V: TRBV6-5

DNA: TGTGCCAGCAGCACTTCGGGACTCCTAAACATTCAGTACTTC
CDR3: CASSTSGLLNIQYF
size: -
D: -
J: TRBJ2-4
V: TRBV5-4

DNA: TGTGCCAGCGGCACCCAGGGCGCAGATACGCAGTATTTT
CDR3: CASGTQGADTQYF
size: -
D: -
J: TRBJ2-3
V: TRBV11-3

DNA: TGCGCCAGCAGCGGCACGACAGGGGTGAACACCGGGGAGCTGTTTTTT
CDR3: CASSGTTGVNTGELFF
size: -
D: TRBD1
J: TRBJ2-2
V: TRBV5-1

DNA: TGTGCCAGCAGCCCAGTAGCGGGGAGCTACGAGCAGTACTTC
CDR3: CASSPVAGSYEQYF
size: -
D: TRBD2
J: TRBJ2-7
V: TRBV11-2

DNA: TGCGCCAGCAGCCAAGATCACCGGAATCAGCCCCAGCATTTT
CDR3: CASSQDHRNQPQHF
size: few
D: -
J: TRBJ1-5
V: TRBV4-1

DNA: TGTGCCGGCAGCTTGGCCGGGGGCAATGAGCAGTTCTTC
CDR3: CAGSLAGGNEQFF
size: -
D: -
J: TRBJ2-1
V: TRBV5-4

DNA: TGTGCCAGCAGTGGGCAGGTGAACACTGAAGCTTTCTTT
CDR3: CASSGQVNTEAFF
size: -
D: -
J: TRBJ1-1
V: TRBV2

DNA: TGTGCCAGCAGCACCGCAGGGGCACACACCGGGGAGCTGTTTTTT
CDR3: CASSTAGAHTGELFF
size: -
D: -
J: TRBJ2-2
V: TRBV7-9